This T cell receptor (beta chain) was profiled in a study of identical twins. Trimming removed 6 bases from V and 7 bases from J; junction bases left unmatched: 14. The CDR3 length is 16 residues. Per the germline V gene, CDR1 is MDHEN and CDR2 is SYDVKM. The table lists this clonotype with a few counts. Its antigen is undetermined. Template switching, a step in the protocol, added a universal primer site, and cDNA carried unique molecular identifiers. TCRdb independently ran MiXCR on the 5' RACE reads; one entry per CDR3 protein. Seen here are some 630,000 distinct CDR3 sequences, roughly 6.6% observed once, and the top ten hold around 1.6%. Study conclusions and caveats: Abundant beta clonotypes from cord blood had fewer insertions, unlike memory repertoires, which showed none.

These data were also filed under a second study, of yellow fever vaccine responses in identical twins.

The chain carries TRBV28 and TRBJ2-1, with 8 bases matching TRBD1. The TCR originated in a woman aged 18-29 years in good health. The specimen was PBMCs. CDR3 coding DNA: TGTGCCAGCAGAACCACCGGGACAGGCCCCCGGAATGAGCAGTTCTTC. It specifies CASRTTGTGPRNEQFF.